This T cell receptor (beta chain) was sequenced for a study of tissue T cells after allogeneic stem cell transplantation. Overall study results and limits: Limitations included a small, clinically heterogeneous cohort and limited sampling depth. Some tissue clones might be persisting host cells; their alloreactivity or antigen specificity was not determined.

There are a few counts of this clone. As yet, its antigen is unknown. Gene labels here are mouse ones. The CDR3 end is not reached by the read, which stops 1 residue before it; the germline J gene fills it in. The data were produced by immunoSEQ multiplex PCR, yet TCRdb's version contains in-frame clones alone and is incomplete. Of approximately 47,000 clones listed, around 69% are singletons. J lost 7 bases, V lost 4 bases, and 6 bases had no gene match. The CDR3 loop spans 13 amino acids. The V gene's germline CDR1 is GFQATS and CDR2 STVNSAI. This TCR came from a pool of C57BL/6 mice in good health. The sample comprised sorted cells pooled from one or two spleens. V gene TRBV20 combines with J gene TRBJ1-4, with 7 bases aligning to TRBD1. CDR3 DNA (partial): TGTGGTGCTAAACAGGGGACTGGCGAAAGATTATTT. This gives the protein CGAKQGTGERLF. The CDR3 reads in full as CGAKQGTGERLFF.